A single sample is the source of the 2 T cell receptor beta chains below, sequenced in a study of CD4 T cells in relation to SARS-CoV-2 and coronaviruses. The assay was immunoSEQ multiplex PCR, and TCRdb's table has in-frame clones only and misses some. The sample shows 30,000 to 45,000 clones, 70% to 80% of them seen only once. Antigens for these TCRs are unknown. Specimen: memory CD4+ T cells from PBMCs, cultured in vitro. All receptors derive from an adult with COVID-19.

Notes on this clone: Its ends do not fully match the called genes, so a read error is possible. The CDR3 DNA reads TGTGCCAGCAGCGTAGCCGGGACAGGGGACCACGAGCAGTACTTC. Protein product: CASSVAGTGDHEQYF. This chain connects TRBV7-8 to TRBJ2-7, with 10 bases lining up with TRBD1. Germline-derived CDR1 and CDR2 are SGHVS and FQNEAQ. The CDR3 has 15 amino acids.

The gene calls are TRBV7-9 and TRBJ2-7, with 8 bases fitting TRBD2. CDR1 and CDR2 from the germline V gene are SEHNR and FQNEAQ (reference sequence). The ends lost 5 bases at V and 6 bases at J; junction bases unmatched: 12. The CDR3 has 15 residues. CDR3 sequence: CASSPRAGGVAEQYF. Written as DNA, the CDR3 is TGTGCCAGCAGCCCCCGGGCCGGGGGGGTGGCCGAGCAGTACTTC.